These T cell receptor beta chains were read from a single sample in a study of T cell repertoires in cytomegalovirus infection. These TCRs' antigens remain unknown. TCRdb re-analysed the reads in MiXCR, keeping a single row per CDR3 protein. The sample has about 570,000 distinct CDR3 sequences; 40% are singletons. The sample consisted of cultured PBMCs, taken from culture after CMV antigen stimulation. The receptors originated from a human donor in good health (CMV status not recorded). Some clones in this sample may be carry-over from other donors' samples. The CDR3 runs from the conserved cysteine through the conserved F or W. D genes are given only for firm matches. Not every row has a clone size; where given, it reads once, few, many or a size class.

clone_size | d_call | j_call | v_call | cdr3_aa
- | - | TRBJ1-1 | TRBV7-2 | CASSDGANTEAFF
- | TRBD1 | TRBJ2-7 | TRBV27 | CASSLTGEREQYF
once | - | TRBJ1-6 | TRBV2 | CASRPPRGGNSPLHF
- | TRBD2 | TRBJ2-1 | TRBV7-3 | CASSRVGTRNEQFF
few | TRBD1 | TRBJ1-6 | TRBV19 | CASSIEPLGQLINSPLHF
- | - | TRBJ2-3 | TRBV18 | CASSPPTRNTQYF
- | - | TRBJ1-6 | TRBV27 | CASSEAGRSPLHF
- | - | TRBJ1-2 | TRBV2 | CASKGHRDTF
- | - | TRBJ2-2 | TRBV12-3/TRBV12-4 | CASTPGKRGAIGTGELFF
few | - | TRBJ2-1 | TRBV7-2 | CASSRRGQYNEQFF
few | - | TRBJ1-2 | TRBV7-2 | CASSLGVDDYYGYTF
few | - | TRBJ1-6 | TRBV20-1 | CSASNGYNSPLHF
- | TRBD2 | TRBJ2-2 | TRBV11-2 | CASSLEVAGVPTGELFF
- | - | TRBJ1-5 | TRBV6-2/TRBV6-3 | CASTVAHILLGQPQHF
- | TRBD1 | TRBJ1-2 | TRBV20-1 | CSASTRGPGYTF
- | TRBD1 | TRBJ1-2 | TRBV7-2 | CASRKTDRSYGYTF
few | - | TRBJ1-6 | TRBV5-4 | CASSLEVGSISYNSPLHF
- | TRBD2 | TRBJ2-2 | TRBV11-2 | CASSLGLAGAGELFF
- | TRBD2 | TRBJ2-1 | TRBV12-3/TRBV12-4 | CASRAGLLQNEQFF
- | - | TRBJ1-3 | TRBV4-1 | CASSQSASGNTIYF
few | - | TRBJ1-5 | TRBV7-8 | CASSLERRGQTLISPQHF
many | TRBD2 | TRBJ2-3 | TRBV29-1 | CSVLAGPDTQYF
- | - | TRBJ1-1 | TRBV6-1 | CASRKGREATEAFF
- | - | TRBJ1-1 | TRBV28 | CASSRPLWGDTEAFF
few | - | TRBJ2-3 | TRBV7-6 | CASKNDASGDTQYF
- | - | TRBJ2-7 | TRBV7-2 | CASSLNRVPSYEQYF
- | TRBD2 | TRBJ2-7 | TRBV6-2/TRBV6-3 | CASSTWTSGNEQYF
- | - | TRBJ2-1 | TRBV24-1 | CATSDPSVGEQFF
- | - | TRBJ2-7 | TRBV7-8 | CASTLGMRAAEQYF
- | - | TRBJ1-1 | TRBV4-1 | CASSQKRGRDRSEAFF
many | - | TRBJ2-5 | TRBV7-2 | CASSLAHQETQYF
few | - | TRBJ1-1 | TRBV7-8 | CASSLPRRRDTEAFF
- | - | TRBJ1-6 | TRBV19 | CARGGDWNSPLHF
- | TRBD2 | TRBJ2-1 | TRBV19 | CASSTRTSVYNEQFF
few | TRBD2 | TRBJ2-1 | TRBV18 | CASSSGSLHSYNEQFF
few | - | TRBJ1-4 | TRBV2 | CASHRDGREKLFF
- | TRBD2 | TRBJ2-3 | TRBV28 | CASSQGLAGANWGTDTQYF
- | - | TRBJ2-3 | TRBV4-3 | CASSQRGAPSTDTQYF
- | - | TRBJ2-2 | TRBV6-2/TRBV6-3 | CASRQGWTGELFF
many | TRBD1 | TRBJ1-5 | TRBV7-2 | CASSRGTVNQPQHF
- | TRBD2 | TRBJ2-5 | TRBV7-2 | CASSLGLAGERETQYF
- | TRBD2 | TRBJ2-7 | TRBV6-8 | CASSGAGTTYEQYF
- | - | TRBJ2-5 | TRBV7-2 | CASSSEGSPPGTQYF
few | - | TRBJ2-1 | TRBV12-5 | CASGYFRSYNEQFF
- | - | TRBJ1-2 | TRBV19 | CASSYPDRNYGYTF
- | - | TRBJ1-4 | TRBV6-1 | CASSEAHDPILQKLFF
many | TRBD1 | TRBJ2-5 | TRBV7-2 | CASSLQGSEGTQYF
- | TRBD1 | TRBJ1-4 | TRBV6-1 | CASSSTGVGYEKLFF